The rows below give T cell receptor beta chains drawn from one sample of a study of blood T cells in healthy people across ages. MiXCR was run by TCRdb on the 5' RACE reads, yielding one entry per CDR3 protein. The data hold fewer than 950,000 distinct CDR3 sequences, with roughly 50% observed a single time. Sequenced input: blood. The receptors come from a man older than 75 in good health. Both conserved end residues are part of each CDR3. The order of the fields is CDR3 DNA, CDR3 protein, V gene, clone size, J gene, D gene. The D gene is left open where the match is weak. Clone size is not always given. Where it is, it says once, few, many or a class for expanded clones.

TGTGCCAGCAGTTACCCGCCTATCTCCCCAGCGGGAGGGCCCCGCGGGGGCAATGAGCAGTTCTTC	CASSYPPISPAGGPRGGNEQFF	TRBV6-2/TRBV6-3	NA	TRBJ2-1	TRBD2
TGCAGTGCCACGGGACTAGCGGGAAAAGAAAACATTCAGTACTTC	CSATGLAGKENIQYF	TRBV20-1	NA	TRBJ2-4	TRBD2
TGTGCCAGCAGTAGGGGGTCACTTGGGCACAATGAGCAGTTCTTC	CASSRGSLGHNEQFF	TRBV6-2/TRBV6-3	NA	TRBJ2-1	NA
TGTGCCAGCAGTTTAGAGACTAGCGGGACTGCAGATACGCAGTATTTT	CASSLETSGTADTQYF	TRBV27	NA	TRBJ2-3	TRBD2
TGCAGTGCTGATCCGGGACTAGCGGGAGGGGCAGTAGAGACCCAGTACTTC	CSADPGLAGGAVETQYF	TRBV20-1	few	TRBJ2-5	TRBD2
TGTGCCACCAGTGATTTAGGGGACAGGGGCCGGATCTACGAGCAGTACTTC	CATSDLGDRGRIYEQYF	TRBV24-1	NA	TRBJ2-7	TRBD1
TGTGCCAGCAGCAGCGGGAGGCTATCCAATGAGCAGTTCTTC	CASSSGRLSNEQFF	TRBV27	once	TRBJ2-1	TRBD2
TGTGCCAGCAGCTTGTTAGGTCGAGATACGCAGTATTTT	CASSLLGRDTQYF	TRBV5-6	NA	TRBJ2-3	NA
TGTGCCAGCTCAAACCCTTCGGAAAAACTGTTTTTT	CASSNPSEKLFF	TRBV11-2	NA	TRBJ1-4	NA
TGTGCCAACAGTTTATCGACCCCGGCAGGGCCGATTCTGGGGGGAGAGACCCAGTACTTC	CANSLSTPAGPILGGETQYF	TRBV27	NA	TRBJ2-5	NA
TGTGCCAGCAGCCCCCGCACAGGCACCTTC	CASSPRTGTF	TRBV11-2	few	TRBJ1-2	NA
TGTGCCTGGAGTGTAGGAGGGGAGACTGAAGCTTTCTTT	CAWSVGGETEAFF	TRBV30	NA	TRBJ1-1	NA
TGTGCCAGCAGCCAAGCGGACCACCGTCTTCTCGAGCAGTACTTC	CASSQADHRLLEQYF	TRBV3-1	NA	TRBJ2-7	NA
TGTGCCAGCAGTCTACACTCCGGCGGTGAGCAGTTCTTC	CASSLHSGGEQFF	TRBV12-3/TRBV12-4	NA	TRBJ2-1	NA
TGTGCCAGCAGTTCAGCGGGAGGGAGGCTCCAAGAGACCCAGTACTTC	CASSSAGGRLQETQYF	TRBV28	few	TRBJ2-5	TRBD2
TGTGCCAGCAGCTTAGCAGTCCAATCCCCGGGACTAGAGTCCTACAATGAGCAGTTCTTC	CASSLAVQSPGLESYNEQFF	TRBV7-6	NA	TRBJ2-1	TRBD2
TGCAGCGTTGTGGGTTTCGCGGTTGAGCAGTACTTC	CSVVGFAVEQYF	TRBV29-1	NA	TRBJ2-7	NA
TGTGCCAGCAGCTTAGTAGAGACTAGCGGGGCCAAAAACATTCAGTACTTC	CASSLVETSGAKNIQYF	TRBV7-9	NA	TRBJ2-4	TRBD2
TGTGCCAGCAGTGAACGCGACAACTATGGCTACACCTTC	CASSERDNYGYTF	TRBV25-1	few	TRBJ1-2	NA
TGCAGCGGATCCCAGGGGGCCACTGAAGCTTTCTTT	CSGSQGATEAFF	TRBV29-1	NA	TRBJ1-1	TRBD1
TGCAGTGCACCTTATGAAGCCAAAAACATTCAGTACTTC	CSAPYEAKNIQYF	TRBV20-1	NA	TRBJ2-4	NA
TGTGCCAGCAGTTACACCATTCGGGCCCCGAGACGACAGGGGGACCGCTCTGGGGCCAACGTCCTGACTTTC	CASSYTIRAPRRQGDRSGANVLTF	TRBV6-2/TRBV6-3	few	TRBJ2-6	TRBD1
TGTGCCAGTTCCGATCAGGCGAACTCCTACGAGCAGTACTTC	CASSDQANSYEQYF	TRBV6-5	NA	TRBJ2-7	NA
TGTGCCAGCAGTTATCCGAGGACAGGGGGCAACTATGGCTACACCTTC	CASSYPRTGGNYGYTF	TRBV6-5	NA	TRBJ1-2	TRBD1
TGTGCCAGTAGTATAGGGCAGGCCTTCTCCTACGAGCAGTACTTC	CASSIGQAFSYEQYF	TRBV19	NA	TRBJ2-7	NA
TGTGCCGAGTCGTCCAGCGGAAGAATAAGCTCCTACAATGAGCAGTTCTTC	CAESSSGRISSYNEQFF	TRBV24-1	NA	TRBJ2-1	NA
TGCGCCAGCAGTATTGCCAGGACTCAGGCCAACGTCCTGACTTTC	CASSIARTQANVLTF	TRBV5-1	NA	TRBJ2-6	NA
TGCAGTGCTAGGGGGCTAGCGGCTACGAGCTCCTACAATGAGCAGTTCTTC	CSARGLAATSSYNEQFF	TRBV20-1	few	TRBJ2-1	TRBD2
TGTGCCAGCAGTGTGACAGGGGAAAGATCACCCCTCCACTTT	CASSVTGERSPLHF	TRBV12-3/TRBV12-4	NA	TRBJ1-6	TRBD1
TGCAGCGTAGGCTCAGCGGATACGCAGTATTTT	CSVGSADTQYF	TRBV29-1	NA	TRBJ2-3	NA
TGCAGTGCTACCCCGGGACAGGATTCCCAAGAGACCCAGTACTTC	CSATPGQDSQETQYF	TRBV20-1	NA	TRBJ2-5	TRBD1
TGCAGTGCTGGGGGAGGGACAGGGACCTACGAGCAGTACTTC	CSAGGGTGTYEQYF	TRBV20-1	many	TRBJ2-7	TRBD1